Listed here are 27 T cell receptor beta chains from one sample, sequenced in a study of CD8 T cells in Susac syndrome. Reverse transcription of roughly 0.5 to 1 ug RNA was carried out with random hexamers. MiXCR, run by TCRdb on the immunoSEQ multiplex PCR reads, gives a single entry per CDR3 protein. The sample consists of around 140,000 distinct CDR3 sequences, approximately 94% of them appearing once. Sequencing was carried out using CD4+ T cells from PBMCs. Receptor source: a human donor in good health.

The chain has TRBV10-3 and TRBJ1-4; 7 bases match TRBD1. The V and J ends lost 8 bases and 7 bases, in that order; junction bases with no gene match: 4. Germline V CDR1 and CDR2: ENHRY, SYGVKD. The CDR3 loop spans 12 amino acids. Here the CDR3 DNA reads TGTGCCATCTCGACAGGGAGTGAAAAACTGTTTTTT. This sequence encodes CAISTGSEKLFF.

The J gene is TRBJ2-3, the V gene TRBV10-3, with D maybe TRBD2 (5 bases). With 9 bases removed from V and 6 bases from J, the gap between germline ends came to 13 bases. This CDR3 has 12 amino acids. Germline V CDR1 and CDR2: ENHRY, SYGVKD. CDR3 residues: CAIKEGSDTQYF. The CDR3 nucleotides read TGTGCCATAAAAGAGGGTAGCGATACGCAGTATTTT.

The J gene is TRBJ2-7, the V gene TRBV7-2; D could derive from TRBD1 or TRBD2 (5 bases each). Germline V gene data show CDR1 as SGHTA and CDR2 as FQGNSA. V lost 4 bases and J lost 6, with 16 bases in between. This CDR3 region has 14 residues. CDR3 in amino acids: CASSSRGPSLEQYF. CDR3 in DNA: TGTGCCAGCAGCTCTCGGGGACCCAGTCTCGAGCAGTACTTC.

There are a few counts of this clonotype. The rearrangement links TRBV20-1 to TRBJ2-7; TRBD2 might be the D (6 bases). The V and J ends lost 3 bases and 0 bases respectively, with 6 bases between them. The CDR3 totals 12 residues. Germline V lookup: CDR1 DFQATT, CDR2 SNEGSKA (reference sequence). The CDR3 coding sequence is TGCAGTGCTAGCGGGAGCTCCTACGAGCAGTACTTC. Translated, it gives CSASGSSYEQYF.

The chain links TRBV15 to TRBJ1-1, with D hard to call. This CDR3 has 14 amino acids. V dropped 2 bases and J dropped 10 bases, with 17 bases sitting between them. In germline, CDR1 is LNHNV, CDR2 YYDKDF (reference sequence). The CDR3 here is CATSRPDRQSTAFF. As DNA, the CDR3 is TGTGCCACCAGCAGACCCGACCGTCAGAGTACAGCTTTCTTT.

The CDR3 region has the DNA TGTGCCAGTGTTAGCCCTGGATATGGCTACACCTTC. Protein: CASVSPGYGYTF. The V and J genes are TRBV19 and TRBJ1-2, with unresolved D. With 8 bases removed from V and 5 bases from J, the gap between germline ends came to 12 bases. The CDR3 length is 12 residues. Germline CDR1 LNHDA, CDR2 SQIVND (reference sequence).

The rearrangement uses TRBV5-1 and TRBJ2-7; possible D gene TRBD1, 5 bases. Germline V lookup: CDR1 SGHRS, CDR2 YFSETQ. The CDR3 totals 15 residues. Trimming removed 2 bases at V and 1 base at J, with 13 bases between. As DNA, the CDR3 is TGCGCCAGCAGCTTTATGTCTGACAGTTCCTACGAGCAGTACTTC. It specifies CASSFMSDSSYEQYF.

The chain carries TRBV3-1 and TRBJ2-4, with D possibly being TRBD2 (5 bases). V lost 0 bases, J lost 1 base, and 10 bases lay in between. The V gene's germline CDR1 is LGHDT and CDR2 YNNKEL (reference sequence). There are 16 residues in the CDR3. The CDR3 protein is CASSQDPGSAKNIQYF. The CDR3 nucleotides are TGTGCCAGCAGCCAAGATCCGGGGTCCGCCAAAAACATTCAGTACTTC.

This clonotype was seen once. The rearrangement links TRBV2 to TRBJ2-2, with unresolved D. Germline V lookup: CDR1 SNHLY, CDR2 FYNNEI. Trimming took 8 bases from V and 4 from J, leaving 14 bases between them. The CDR3 covers 14 residues. The CDR3 loop reads CASSVWGRTGELFF. CDR3 DNA sequence: TGTGCCAGCTCGGTTTGGGGTCGCACCGGGGAGCTGTTTTTT. Using reference TRBV2 and TRBJ2-2 for the parts outside the CDR3, the full variable domain is EPEVTQTPSHQVTQMGQEVILRCVPISNHLYFYWYRQILGQKVEFLVSFYNNEISEKSEIFDDQFSVERPDGSNFTLKIRSTKLEDSAMYFCASSVWGRTGELFFGEGSRLTVL.

The chain is built from TRBV9 and TRBJ2-7, with TRBD2 as a possible D gene (6 bases). Per the germline V gene, CDR1 is SGDLS and CDR2 is YYNGEE. The CDR3 totals 12 residues. Trimming left V 1 base short and J 6 bases short, with 8 bases between. The CDR3 DNA sequence: TGTGCCAGCAGCGTATCGGAGGGCGAGCAGTACTTC. Protein: CASSVSEGEQYF.

The chain has TRBV7-2 and TRBJ1-2; D is unclear. The CDR3 is 14 amino acids. Trimming took 3 bases from V and 4 from J, leaving 12 bases between them. Germline CDR1 is SGHTA and CDR2 is FQGNSA. The CDR3 DNA sequence: TGTGCCAGCAGCTTGGCGGCCCGCCCCTATGGCTACACCTTC. It translates to CASSLAARPYGYTF.

This clonotype came up a few times. The J gene is TRBJ2-7, the V gene TRBV3-1; D is uncertain. The germline CDR1 and CDR2 sequences are LGHDT and YNNKEL (reference sequence). CDR3 length: 14 residues. V was pared by 4 bases and J by 1 base, with 11 bases between. The CDR3 is CASSLGYLSYEQYF. CDR3 DNA: TGTGCCAGCAGCCTGGGTTACCTATCCTACGAGCAGTACTTC.

The rearrangement joins TRBV7-2 to TRBJ2-5; 11 nucleotides match TRBD2. In germline, CDR1 is SGHTA, CDR2 FQGNSA. J was trimmed by 0 bases and V by 4 bases; bases with no gene match: 4. There are 16 residues in the CDR3. CDR3 coding DNA: TGTGCCAGCAGCTCCCGACTAGCGGGACACCAAGAGACCCAGTACTTC. It specifies CASSSRLAGHQETQYF.

The genes are TRBV24-1 and TRBJ2-1; D call uncertain. Germline V CDR1 and CDR2: KGHDR, SFDVKD. The CDR3 length is 15 residues. V was shortened by 5 bases and J by 8 bases, with 18 bases between the two germline ends. CDR3 nucleotides: TGTGCCACCAGTGCCCAATTAGCCTCAACGGATGAGCAGTTCTTC. Amino acid sequence: CATSAQLASTDEQFF.

V usage is TRBV27 and J usage is TRBJ1-2, with D possibly being TRBD1 (6 bases). The V gene's germline CDR1 is MNHEY and CDR2 SMNVEV (reference sequence). The CDR3 spans 13 residues. The V gene lost 5 bases and the J gene lost 4 bases, with 11 bases spanning the gap. CDR3 sequence (DNA): TGTGCCAGCAGTCTAAGGGGGTCCTATGGCTACACCTTC. Translated: CASSLRGSYGYTF.

This clonotype was detected once. This chain uses TRBV30 with TRBJ2-6; 8 bases are a match to TRBD2. Per the germline V gene, CDR1 is GTSNPN and CDR2 is SVGIG (reference sequence). Trimming removed 3 bases from V and 1 base from J; junction bases left unmatched: 8. The CDR3 contains 17 residues. CDR3 sequence (DNA): TGTGCCTGGAGCCGGGGGGGAAGCGCGTCTGGGGCCAACGTCCTGACTTTC. This encodes CAWSRGGSASGANVLTF.

The DNA of the CDR3 is TGTGCCAGCAGCTACTACCGGACAGGGGGGAATCAGCCCCAGCATTTT. This gives the protein CASSYYRTGGNQPQHF. The chain combines TRBV7-2 with TRBJ1-5; the match to TRBD1 covers 10 bases. The CDR3 covers 16 residues. V was pared by 4 bases and J by 4 bases, with 7 bases of the junction left unmatched. The germline V gene encodes CDR1 SGHTA and CDR2 FQGNSA.

This chain uses TRBV20-1 with TRBJ2-7, with TRBD2 matching over 7 bases. The CDR3 spans 14 residues. Germline CDR1 is DFQATT and CDR2 is SNEGSKA (reference sequence). The V and J ends lost 8 bases and 2 bases, in that order; junction bases with no gene match: 12. In nucleotides, the CDR3 is TGCAGTTCCGCCTCGGGAGGCCGTACCTACGAGCAGTACTTC. Its translation: CSSASGGRTYEQYF.

J is TRBJ2-5 and V is TRBV5-1; 8 positions agree with TRBD2. V lost 4 bases, J lost 3 bases, and 5 bases stayed unmatched. Germline CDR1 is SGHRS and CDR2 is YFSETQ. The CDR3 is 14 amino acids. The CDR3 nucleotides read TGCGCCAGCAGCCCGAATAGCGGGAAAGAGACCCAGTACTTC. Residues: CASSPNSGKETQYF. The variable domain in full, with the rest retrieved from reference TRBV5-1 and TRBJ2-5, is KAGVTQTPRYLIKTRGQQVTLSCSPISGHRSVSWYQQTPGQGLQFLFEYFSETQRNKGNFPGRFSGRQFSNSRSEMNVSTLELGDSALYLCASSPNSGKETQYFGPGTRLLVL.

The chain is built from TRBV15 and TRBJ2-3, with unresolved D. The CDR3 extends over 11 amino acids. Germline lookup yields CDR1 LNHNV and CDR2 YYDKDF (reference sequence). Trimming took off 3 bases at V and 4 bases at J, with 2 bases between the two ends. This CDR3 reads CATSSPDTQYF. The CDR3 DNA is TGTGCCACCAGCAGCCCAGATACGCAGTATTTT.

A single count supports this clonotype. V usage is TRBV30 and J usage is TRBJ2-7; the match to TRBD2 covers 10 bases. Losses at the gene ends were 2 bases for V and 1 base for J; bases not matched to a gene: 5. Germline lookup yields CDR1 GTSNPN and CDR2 SVGIG (reference sequence). The CDR3 contains 15 residues. The DNA of the CDR3 is TGTGCCTGGAGTATTGGGACTAGCGCTTCCTACGAGCAGTACTTC. This sequence encodes CAWSIGTSASYEQYF.

The chain is built from TRBV6-1 and TRBJ2-5, with 10 bases identical to TRBD2. Per the germline V gene, CDR1 is MNHNS and CDR2 is SASEGT. The CDR3 is 14 amino acids. J lost 5 bases, V lost 6 bases, and 6 bases had no gene match. The CDR3 loop reads CASSPSGRDETQYF. The CDR3 nucleotides read TGTGCCAGCAGCCCTAGCGGGAGAGACGAGACCCAGTACTTC.

This chain joins TRBV15 and TRBJ1-1; no reliable D call. The V end lost 1 base, the J end lost 3 bases, and 9 bases lay between the germline ends. In germline, CDR1 is LNHNV, CDR2 YYDKDF (reference sequence). The CDR3 is 14 residues long. The DNA for the CDR3 is TGTGCCACCAGCAGAGCCGGCCGAGACACTGAAGCTTTCTTT. Translating it yields CATSRAGRDTEAFF.

The V call is TRBV20-1, the J call TRBJ2-7; no clear D. Trimming took off 3 bases at V and 2 bases at J, with 5 bases between the two ends. Germline V lookup: CDR1 DFQATT, CDR2 SNEGSKA (reference sequence). The CDR3 is 11 amino acids. This chain's CDR3 is CSASATYEQYF. The DNA of the CDR3 is TGCAGTGCTAGCGCTACCTACGAGCAGTACTTC.

This chain joins TRBV10-3 and TRBJ2-7; 11 bases fit TRBD2. V lost 2 bases and J lost 3; bases outside the gene matches: 0. Germline CDR1 reads ENHRY; CDR2 reads SYGVKD. The length of the CDR3 is 14 residues. The CDR3 here is CAISETSGSYEQYF. CDR3 nucleotides: TGTGCCATCAGTGAGACTAGCGGGAGCTACGAGCAGTACTTC.

This rearrangement joins TRBV7-8 to TRBJ2-7; 10 bases agree with TRBD1. This CDR3 is built from 15 residues. The germline gives CDR1 SGHVS, CDR2 FQNEAQ. Trimming removed 5 bases from V and 2 bases from J; junction bases left unmatched: 6. The CDR3 region is CASSPRTGGAYEQYF. The DNA of the CDR3 is TGTGCCAGCAGCCCCCGGACAGGGGGGGCCTACGAGCAGTACTTC.

This clonotype was detected only once. CDR3: CASSTPPHKNIQYF. The CDR3 DNA reads TGTGCCAGCAGCACCCCGCCCCACAAAAACATTCAGTACTTC. The chain is built from TRBV3-1 and TRBJ2-4; D remains ambiguous. The V and J ends lost 5 bases and 3 bases respectively, with 11 bases between them. CDR1 is LGHDT, CDR2 YNNKEL, per germline (reference sequence). The CDR3 covers 14 residues.